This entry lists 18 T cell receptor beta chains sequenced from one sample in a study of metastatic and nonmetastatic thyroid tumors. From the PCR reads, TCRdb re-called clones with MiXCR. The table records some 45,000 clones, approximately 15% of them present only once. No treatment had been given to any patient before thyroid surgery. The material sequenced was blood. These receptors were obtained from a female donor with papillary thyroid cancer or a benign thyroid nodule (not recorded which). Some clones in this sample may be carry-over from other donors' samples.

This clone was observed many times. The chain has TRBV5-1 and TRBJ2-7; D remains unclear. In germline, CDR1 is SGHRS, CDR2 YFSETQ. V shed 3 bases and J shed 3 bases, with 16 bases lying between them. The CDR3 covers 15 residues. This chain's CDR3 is CASSSLSGSIYEQYF. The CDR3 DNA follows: TGCGCCAGCAGCTCGCTATCCGGGTCGATCTACGAGCAGTACTTC.

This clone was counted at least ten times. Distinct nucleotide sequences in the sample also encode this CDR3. The CDR3 bases are TGTGCCAGCAGCTTGGGAGGGGCACCTAATGAAAAACTGTTTTTT. Amino acids: CASSLGGAPNEKLFF. The chain recombines TRBV5-8 with TRBJ1-4, with D possibly matching TRBD1 (5 bases). Germline V gives CDR1 SGHTS, CDR2 YDEGEE. V was cut by 0 bases and J by 3 bases, with 9 bases left in between. This CDR3 comprises 15 residues.

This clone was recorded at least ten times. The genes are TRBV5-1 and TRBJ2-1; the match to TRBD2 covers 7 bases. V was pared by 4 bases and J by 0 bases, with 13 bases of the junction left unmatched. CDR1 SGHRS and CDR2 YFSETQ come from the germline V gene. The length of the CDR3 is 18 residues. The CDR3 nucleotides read TGCGCCAGCAGCCCTTTTTACCTCCCTAGCGGCTCCTACAATGAGCAGTTCTTC. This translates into CASSPFYLPSGSYNEQFF. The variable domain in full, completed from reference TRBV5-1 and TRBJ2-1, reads KAGVTQTPRYLIKTRGQQVTLSCSPISGHRSVSWYQQTPGQGLQFLFEYFSETQRNKGNFPGRFSGRQFSNSRSEMNVSTLELGDSALYLCASSPFYLPSGSYNEQFFGPGTRLTVL.

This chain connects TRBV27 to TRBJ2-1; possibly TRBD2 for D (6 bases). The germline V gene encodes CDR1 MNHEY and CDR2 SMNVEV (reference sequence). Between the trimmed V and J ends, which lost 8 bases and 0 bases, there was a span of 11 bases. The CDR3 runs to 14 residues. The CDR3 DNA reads TGTGCCAGCTCCAGGAGGGGCTCCTACAATGAGCAGTTCTTC. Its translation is CASSRRGSYNEQFF.

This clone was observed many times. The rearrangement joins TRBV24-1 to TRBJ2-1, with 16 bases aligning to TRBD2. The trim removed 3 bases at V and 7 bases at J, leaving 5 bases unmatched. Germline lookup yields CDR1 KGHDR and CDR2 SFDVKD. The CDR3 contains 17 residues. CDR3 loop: CATSDPGTSGRGNEQFF. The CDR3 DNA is TGTGCCACCAGTGATCCTGGGACTAGCGGGAGGGGTAATGAGCAGTTCTTC.

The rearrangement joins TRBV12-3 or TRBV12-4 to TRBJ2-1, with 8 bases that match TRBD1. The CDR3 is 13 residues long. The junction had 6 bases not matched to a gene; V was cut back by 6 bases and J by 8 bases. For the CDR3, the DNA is TGTGCCAGCAGAGGACAGGGCGTCGATGAGCAGTTCTTC. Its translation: CASRGQGVDEQFF.

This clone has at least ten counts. The CDR3 bases are TGCGCCAGCAGCTCTACAGGATACAATGAGCAGTTCTTC. Translation: CASSSTGYNEQFF. V usage is TRBV5-1 and J usage is TRBJ2-1; D may be TRBD1 (5 bases). Deletions cut 3 bases from V and 4 bases from J, with 8 bases between. In germline, CDR1 is SGHRS, CDR2 YFSETQ. The CDR3 runs to 13 residues.

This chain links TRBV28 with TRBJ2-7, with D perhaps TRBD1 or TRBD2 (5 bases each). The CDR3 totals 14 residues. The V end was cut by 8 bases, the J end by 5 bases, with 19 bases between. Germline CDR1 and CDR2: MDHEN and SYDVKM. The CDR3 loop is CASLMNREGDEQYF. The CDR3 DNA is TGTGCCAGCTTGATGAATCGGGAAGGGGACGAGCAGTACTTC.

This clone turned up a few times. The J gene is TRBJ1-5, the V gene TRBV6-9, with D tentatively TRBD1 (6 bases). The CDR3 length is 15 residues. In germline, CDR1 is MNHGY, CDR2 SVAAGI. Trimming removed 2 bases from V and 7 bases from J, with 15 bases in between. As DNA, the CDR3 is TGTGCCAGCAGTTATACAACAGGGTCTGACCAGCCCCAGCATTTT. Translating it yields CASSYTTGSDQPQHF.

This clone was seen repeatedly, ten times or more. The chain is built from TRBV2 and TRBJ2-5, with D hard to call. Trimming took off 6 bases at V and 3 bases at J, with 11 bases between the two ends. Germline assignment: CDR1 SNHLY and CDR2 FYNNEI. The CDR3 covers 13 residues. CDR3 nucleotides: TGTGCCAGCAGAGTAGGAATCGAAGAGACCCAGTACTTC. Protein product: CASRVGIEETQYF.

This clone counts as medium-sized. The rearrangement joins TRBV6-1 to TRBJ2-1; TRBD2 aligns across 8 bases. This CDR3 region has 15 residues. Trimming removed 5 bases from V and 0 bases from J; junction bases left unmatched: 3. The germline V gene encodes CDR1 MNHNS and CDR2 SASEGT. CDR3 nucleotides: TGTGCCAGCAGTTTAAGCGGGAGCTCCTACAATGAGCAGTTCTTC. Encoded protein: CASSLSGSSYNEQFF.

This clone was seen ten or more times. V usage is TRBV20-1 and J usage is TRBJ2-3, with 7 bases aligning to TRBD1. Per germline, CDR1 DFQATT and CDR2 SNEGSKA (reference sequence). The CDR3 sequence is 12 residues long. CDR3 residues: CIPGQYTDTQYF. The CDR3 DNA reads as TGCATTCCGGGACAGTACACAGATACGCAGTATTTT.

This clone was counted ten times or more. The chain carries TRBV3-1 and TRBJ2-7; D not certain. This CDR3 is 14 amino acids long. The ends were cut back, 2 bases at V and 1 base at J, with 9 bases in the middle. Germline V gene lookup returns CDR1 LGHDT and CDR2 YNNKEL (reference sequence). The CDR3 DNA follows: TGTGCCAGCAGCCAAAAAGCTAGTTCCTACGAGCAGTACTTC. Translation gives CASSQKASSYEQYF.

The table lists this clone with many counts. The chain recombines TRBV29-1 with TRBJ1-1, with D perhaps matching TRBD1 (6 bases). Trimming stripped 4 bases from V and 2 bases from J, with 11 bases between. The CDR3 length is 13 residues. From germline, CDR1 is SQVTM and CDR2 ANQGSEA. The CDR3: CSVAGQANTEAFF. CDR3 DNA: TGCAGCGTTGCGGGACAAGCAAACACTGAAGCTTTCTTT.

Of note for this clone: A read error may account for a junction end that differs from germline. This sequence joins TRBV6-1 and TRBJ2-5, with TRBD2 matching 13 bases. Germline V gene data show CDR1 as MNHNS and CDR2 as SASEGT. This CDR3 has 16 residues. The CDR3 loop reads CASRPGLAGCKDTQYF. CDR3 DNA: TGTGCCAGCAGGCCGGGACTAGCGGGATGTAAAGATACCCAGTACTTC.

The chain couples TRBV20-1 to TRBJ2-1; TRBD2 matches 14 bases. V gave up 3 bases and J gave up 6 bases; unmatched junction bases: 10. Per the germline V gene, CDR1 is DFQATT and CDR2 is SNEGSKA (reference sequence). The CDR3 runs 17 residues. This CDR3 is CSARRLAGGPAFNEQFF. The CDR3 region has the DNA TGCAGTGCTAGGCGACTAGCGGGAGGGCCCGCGTTCAATGAGCAGTTCTTC.

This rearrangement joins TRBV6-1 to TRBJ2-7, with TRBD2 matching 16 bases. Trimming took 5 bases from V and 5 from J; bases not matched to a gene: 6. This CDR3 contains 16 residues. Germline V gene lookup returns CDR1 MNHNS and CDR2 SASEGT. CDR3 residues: CASSPGLAGGPHEQYF. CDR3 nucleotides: TGTGCCAGCAGTCCGGGACTAGCGGGAGGGCCCCACGAGCAGTACTTC.

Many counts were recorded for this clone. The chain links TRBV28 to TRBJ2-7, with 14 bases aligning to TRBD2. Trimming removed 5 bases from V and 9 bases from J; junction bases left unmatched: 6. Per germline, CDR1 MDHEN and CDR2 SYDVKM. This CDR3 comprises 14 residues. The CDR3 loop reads CASSRLAGGLVQYF. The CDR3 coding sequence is TGTGCCAGCAGTCGACTAGCGGGAGGGCTAGTGCAGTACTTC.